The clone carrying this TCR beta chain was detected only a few times. Antigen: not known. This sample was taken from a study of beta chain features in type 1 diabetes. Study-wide findings and caveats: Moderate but significant shortening of TCRB CDR3s was recorded in all four CD4+ subsets from Type 1 diabetes patients.

The germline V gene has CDR1 SGHRS and CDR2 YFSETQ. Trimming removed 4 bases from V and 3 bases from J; junction bases left unmatched: 6. The CDR3 runs to 14 residues. Reverse transcription of all isolated RNA meant that expressed TCRB transcripts were sequenced. Libraries were prepared by immunoSEQ multiplex PCR; TCRdb keeps only in-frame clonotypes and omits some of them. The sample shows around 250,000 clones, roughly 14% of them seen only once. The TCR sequence derives from a man aged 30-40 years with type 1 diabetes. The sample taken for sequencing was naive CD4+ T cells from blood. The chain is built from TRBV5-1 and TRBJ2-5, with 7 bases matching TRBD1. The CDR3 DNA follows: TGCGCCAGCAGCCGGACAGGAGAAGAAGAGACCCAGTACTTC. As protein: CASSRTGEEETQYF.